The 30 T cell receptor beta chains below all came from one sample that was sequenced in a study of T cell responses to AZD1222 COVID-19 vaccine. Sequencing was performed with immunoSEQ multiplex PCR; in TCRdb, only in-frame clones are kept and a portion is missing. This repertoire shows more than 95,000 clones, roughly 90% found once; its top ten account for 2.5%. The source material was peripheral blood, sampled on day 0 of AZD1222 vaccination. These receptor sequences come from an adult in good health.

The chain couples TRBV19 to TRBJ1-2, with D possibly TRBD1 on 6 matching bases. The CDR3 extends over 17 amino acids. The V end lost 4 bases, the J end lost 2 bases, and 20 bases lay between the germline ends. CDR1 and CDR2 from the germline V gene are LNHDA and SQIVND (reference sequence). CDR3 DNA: TGTGCCAGTAGTACCCGGGACATTAGGCGGAACAACTATGGCTACACCTTC. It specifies CASSTRDIRRNNYGYTF.

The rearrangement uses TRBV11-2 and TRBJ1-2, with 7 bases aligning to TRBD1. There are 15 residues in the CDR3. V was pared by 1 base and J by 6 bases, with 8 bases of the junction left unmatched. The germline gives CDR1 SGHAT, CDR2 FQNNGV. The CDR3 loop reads CASSLARDRSDGYTF. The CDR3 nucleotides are TGTGCCAGCAGCTTAGCCCGGGACAGATCGGATGGCTACACCTTC.

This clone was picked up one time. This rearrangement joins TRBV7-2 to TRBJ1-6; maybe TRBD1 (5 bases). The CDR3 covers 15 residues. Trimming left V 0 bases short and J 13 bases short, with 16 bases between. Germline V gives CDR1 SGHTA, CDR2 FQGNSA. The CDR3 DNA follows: TGTGCCAGCAGCTTAGCCCATGAGGGACGTAGTCCCCTCCACTTT. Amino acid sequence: CASSLAHEGRSPLHF.

CDR3 protein: CAHRPDNEQFF. The CDR3 DNA reads as TGTGCCCACAGGCCGGACAATGAGCAGTTCTTC. The V and J genes are TRBV7-9 and TRBJ2-1; possibly TRBD1 for D (5 bases). V gave up 11 bases and J gave up 5 bases, with 10 bases separating them. CDR1 and CDR2 (germline): SEHNR, FQNEAQ (reference sequence). This CDR3 is 11 amino acids long.

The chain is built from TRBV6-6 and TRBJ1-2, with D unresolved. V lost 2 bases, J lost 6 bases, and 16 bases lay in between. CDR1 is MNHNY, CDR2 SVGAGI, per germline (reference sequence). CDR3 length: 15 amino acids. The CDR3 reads CASSYPDRKQHGYTF. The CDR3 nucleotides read TGTGCCAGCAGTTACCCTGACCGAAAGCAGCATGGCTACACCTTC.

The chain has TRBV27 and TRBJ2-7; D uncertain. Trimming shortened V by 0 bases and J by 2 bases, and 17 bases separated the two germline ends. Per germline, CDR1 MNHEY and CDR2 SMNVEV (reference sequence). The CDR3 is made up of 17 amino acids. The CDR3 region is CASSLSVSSSRPYEQYF. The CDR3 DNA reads TGTGCCAGCAGTTTATCGGTGAGTTCATCCAGGCCCTACGAGCAGTACTTC.

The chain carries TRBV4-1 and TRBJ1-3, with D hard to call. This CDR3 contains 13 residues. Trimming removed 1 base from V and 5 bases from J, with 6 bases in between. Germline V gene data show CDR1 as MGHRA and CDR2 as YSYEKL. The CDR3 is CASSQGLRNTIYF. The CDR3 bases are TGCGCCAGCAGCCAAGGGCTTCGAAACACCATATATTTT.

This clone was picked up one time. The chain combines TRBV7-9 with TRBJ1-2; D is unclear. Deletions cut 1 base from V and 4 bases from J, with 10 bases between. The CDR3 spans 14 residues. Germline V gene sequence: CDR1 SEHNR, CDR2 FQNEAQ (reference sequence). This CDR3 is CASSLDGSSYGYTF. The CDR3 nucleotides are TGTGCCAGCAGCTTAGATGGCAGCTCCTATGGCTACACCTTC.

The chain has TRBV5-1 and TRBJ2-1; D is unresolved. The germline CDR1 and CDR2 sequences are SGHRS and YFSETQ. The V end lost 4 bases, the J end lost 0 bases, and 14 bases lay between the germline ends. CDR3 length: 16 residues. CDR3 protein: CASSLLGQSSYNEQFF. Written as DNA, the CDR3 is TGCGCCAGCAGCCTCCTAGGGCAGAGCTCCTACAATGAGCAGTTCTTC.

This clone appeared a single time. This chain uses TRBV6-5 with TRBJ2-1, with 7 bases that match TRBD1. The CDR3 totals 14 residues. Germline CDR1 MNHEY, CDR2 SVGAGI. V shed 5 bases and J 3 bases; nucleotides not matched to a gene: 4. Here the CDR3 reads CASSPTGNYNEQFF. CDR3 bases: TGTGCCAGCAGTCCGACAGGGAACTACAATGAGCAGTTCTTC.

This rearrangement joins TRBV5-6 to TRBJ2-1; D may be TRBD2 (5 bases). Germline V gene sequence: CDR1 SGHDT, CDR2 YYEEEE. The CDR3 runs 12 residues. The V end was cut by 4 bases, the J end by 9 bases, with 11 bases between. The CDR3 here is CASSPTGGEQFF. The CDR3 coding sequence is TGTGCCAGCAGCCCCACCGGAGGTGAGCAGTTCTTC.

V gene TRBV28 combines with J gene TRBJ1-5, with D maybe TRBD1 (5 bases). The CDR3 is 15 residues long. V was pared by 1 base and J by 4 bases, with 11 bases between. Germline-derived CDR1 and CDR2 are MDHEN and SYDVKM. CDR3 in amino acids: CASSLLGGGNQPQHF. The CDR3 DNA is TGTGCCAGCAGTTTATTGGGGGGAGGGAATCAGCCCCAGCATTTT.

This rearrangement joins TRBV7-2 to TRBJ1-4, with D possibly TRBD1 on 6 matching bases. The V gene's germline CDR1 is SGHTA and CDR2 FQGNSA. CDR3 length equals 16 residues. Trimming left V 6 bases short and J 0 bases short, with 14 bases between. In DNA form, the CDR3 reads TGTGCCAGCAGTCTTACAGGGACGGCAACTAATGAAAAACTGTTTTTT. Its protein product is CASSLTGTATNEKLFF.

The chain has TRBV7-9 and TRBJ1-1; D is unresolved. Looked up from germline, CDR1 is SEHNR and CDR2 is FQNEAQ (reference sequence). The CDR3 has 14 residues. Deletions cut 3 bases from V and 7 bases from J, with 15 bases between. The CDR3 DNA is TGTGCCAGCAGCTTCGGCCAGCCGGGCGGTGAAGCTTTCTTT. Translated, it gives CASSFGQPGGEAFF.

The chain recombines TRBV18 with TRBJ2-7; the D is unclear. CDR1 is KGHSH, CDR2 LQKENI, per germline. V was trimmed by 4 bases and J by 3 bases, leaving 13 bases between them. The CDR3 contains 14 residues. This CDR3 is CASSQLSGLYEQYF. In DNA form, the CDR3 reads TGTGCCAGCTCACAATTATCCGGTCTCTACGAGCAGTACTTC.

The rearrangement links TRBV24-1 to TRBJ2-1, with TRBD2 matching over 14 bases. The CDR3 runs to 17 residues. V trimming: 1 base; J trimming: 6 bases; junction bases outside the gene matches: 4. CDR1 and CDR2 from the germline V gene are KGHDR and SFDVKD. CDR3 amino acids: CATSDLGTSGRGNEQFF. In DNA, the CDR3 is TGTGCCACCAGTGATTTAGGGACTAGCGGGAGAGGCAATGAGCAGTTCTTC.

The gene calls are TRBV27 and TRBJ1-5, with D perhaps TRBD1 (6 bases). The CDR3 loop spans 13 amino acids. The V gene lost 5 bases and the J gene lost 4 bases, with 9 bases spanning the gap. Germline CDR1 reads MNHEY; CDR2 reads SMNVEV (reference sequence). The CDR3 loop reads CASSPTGNQPQHF. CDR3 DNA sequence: TGTGCCAGCAGTCCAACAGGGAATCAGCCCCAGCATTTT.

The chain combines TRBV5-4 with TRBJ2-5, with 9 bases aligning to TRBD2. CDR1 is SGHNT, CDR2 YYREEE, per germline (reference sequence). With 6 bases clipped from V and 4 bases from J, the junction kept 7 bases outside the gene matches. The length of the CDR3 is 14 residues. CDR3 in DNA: TGTGCCAGCACCTCCAAGACTAGCGGAGAGACCCAGTACTTC. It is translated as CASTSKTSGETQYF.

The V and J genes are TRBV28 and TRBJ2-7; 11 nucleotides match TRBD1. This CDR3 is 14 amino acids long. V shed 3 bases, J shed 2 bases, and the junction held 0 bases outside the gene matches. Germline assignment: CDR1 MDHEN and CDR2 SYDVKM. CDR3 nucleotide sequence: TGTGCCAGCAGTTTGGGACAGGGGGCCTACGAGCAGTACTTC. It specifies CASSLGQGAYEQYF.

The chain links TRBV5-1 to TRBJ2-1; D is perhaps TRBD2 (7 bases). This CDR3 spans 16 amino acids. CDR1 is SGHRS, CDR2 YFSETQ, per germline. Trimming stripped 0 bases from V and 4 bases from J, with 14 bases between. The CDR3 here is CASSLAEGGGYNEQFF. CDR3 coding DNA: TGCGCCAGCAGCTTGGCGGAGGGAGGGGGATACAATGAGCAGTTCTTC.

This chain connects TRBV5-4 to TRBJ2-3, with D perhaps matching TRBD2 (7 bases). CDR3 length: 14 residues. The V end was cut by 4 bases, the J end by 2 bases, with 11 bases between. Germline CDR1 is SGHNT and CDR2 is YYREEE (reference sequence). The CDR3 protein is CASSPGGLTDTQYF. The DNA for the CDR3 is TGTGCCAGCAGCCCCGGGGGGCTCACAGATACGCAGTATTTT.

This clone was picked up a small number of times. The CDR3 region is CAISESGSGDTEAFF. The CDR3 region has the DNA TGTGCCATCAGTGAGTCTGGGTCTGGGGACACTGAAGCTTTCTTT. The chain couples TRBV10-3 to TRBJ1-1; D gene ambiguous. Germline loops: CDR1 ENHRY, CDR2 SYGVKD. V was pared by 0 bases and J by 3 bases, with 11 bases between. CDR3 length equals 15 residues.

CDR3 nucleotides: TGTGCCAGCAGACCTCCGTCGAACGCGGGCACTGAAGCTTTCTTT. Residues: CASRPPSNAGTEAFF. This sequence joins TRBV7-2 and TRBJ1-1, with no clear D. The CDR3 is 15 amino acids. Germline CDR1 SGHTA, CDR2 FQGNSA. Trimming left V 6 bases short and J 4 bases short, with 18 bases between.

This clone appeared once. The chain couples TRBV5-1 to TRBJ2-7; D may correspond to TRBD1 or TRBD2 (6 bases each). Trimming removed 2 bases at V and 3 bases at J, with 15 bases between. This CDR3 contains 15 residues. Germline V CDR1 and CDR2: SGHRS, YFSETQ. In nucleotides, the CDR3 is TGCGCCAGCAGCTTTGGGGGCGGGACCCTCTACGAGCAGTACTTC. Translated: CASSFGGGTLYEQYF.

CDR3 loop: CASRGERGVYNEQFF. The CDR3 DNA sequence: TGCGCCAGCAGGGGTGAACGGGGGGTTTACAATGAGCAGTTCTTC. This chain links TRBV10-2 with TRBJ2-1, with 7 nucleotides matching TRBD2. Germline lookup yields CDR1 WSHSY and CDR2 SAAADI. V was clipped by 6 bases and J by 4 bases; unmatched bases: 9. This CDR3 is built from 15 residues.

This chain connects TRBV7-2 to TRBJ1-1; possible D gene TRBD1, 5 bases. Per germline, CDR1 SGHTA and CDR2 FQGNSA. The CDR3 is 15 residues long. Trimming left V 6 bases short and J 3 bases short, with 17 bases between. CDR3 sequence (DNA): TGTGCCAGCAGGGGGGTGTTTTGGGATGACACTGAAGCTTTCTTT. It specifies CASRGVFWDDTEAFF.

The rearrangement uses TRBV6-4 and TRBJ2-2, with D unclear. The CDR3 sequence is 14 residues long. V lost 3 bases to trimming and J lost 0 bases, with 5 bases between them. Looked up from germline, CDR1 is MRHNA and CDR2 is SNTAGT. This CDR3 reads CASSEQANTGELFF. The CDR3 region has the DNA TGTGCCAGCAGTGAACAAGCGAACACCGGGGAGCTGTTTTTT.

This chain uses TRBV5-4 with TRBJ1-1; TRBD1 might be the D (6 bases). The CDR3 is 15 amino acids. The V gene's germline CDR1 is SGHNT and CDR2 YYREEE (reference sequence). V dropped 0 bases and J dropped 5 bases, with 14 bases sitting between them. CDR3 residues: CASSLDLRGSTEAFF. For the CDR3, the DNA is TGTGCCAGCAGCTTGGATCTGAGGGGGTCGACTGAAGCTTTCTTT.

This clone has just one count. CDR3 amino acids: CASTQSTARGTEAFF. The CDR3, as DNA: TGTGCCAGCACCCAAAGCACAGCGAGGGGCACTGAAGCTTTCTTT. V gene TRBV2 combines with J gene TRBJ1-1; D possibly corresponds to TRBD1 (5 bases). Germline V CDR1 and CDR2: SNHLY, FYNNEI. This CDR3 comprises 15 residues. Trimming took off 7 bases at V and 4 bases at J, with 19 bases between the two ends.

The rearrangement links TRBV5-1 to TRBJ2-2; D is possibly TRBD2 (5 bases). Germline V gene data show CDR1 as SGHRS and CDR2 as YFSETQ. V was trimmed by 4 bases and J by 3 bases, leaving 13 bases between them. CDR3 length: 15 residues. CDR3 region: CASSPRPEDTGELFF. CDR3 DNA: TGCGCCAGCAGCCCACGACCGGAGGACACCGGGGAGCTGTTTTTT.